The 30 T cell receptor beta chains below were found in one sample sequenced in a study of vaccination and CD4 T cells after COVID-19. Which antigens these TCRs recognize remains unknown. Sequencing of DNA taken from cultured CD4+ T cells relied on the Oncomine TCR Beta short-read assay. TCRdb called the PCR reads again in MiXCR, with one record for every CDR3 protein. The sample has 3,500 to 4,500 distinct CDR3 sequences; 15% to 20% are singletons. Treatment reported: roughly nine-day PBMC culture with coronavirus spike peptide pools or control peptides (ViraFEST assay). The material sequenced was CD4+ T cells from blood, cultured in vitro. The receptor set was obtained from a human donor who had recovered from COVID-19.

A few counts support this clonotype. The rearrangement links TRBV20-1 to TRBJ1-1; 7 nucleotides align to TRBD1. Unmatched junction bases numbered 4, after V lost 1 base and J lost 5 bases. The CDR3 is 13 amino acids. The V gene's germline CDR1 is DFQATT and CDR2 SNEGSKA (reference sequence). The CDR3 nucleotides are TGCAGTGCTAGAGCTGACAGGGCTACTGAAGCTTTCTTT. Protein: CSARADRATEAFF.

A few counts support this clonotype. The V call is TRBV19, the J call TRBJ1-1, with 7 nucleotides matching TRBD1. Germline V CDR1 and CDR2: LNHDA, SQIVND (reference sequence). With 9 bases clipped from V and 3 bases from J, the junction kept 13 bases outside the gene matches. The CDR3 length is 15 residues. CDR3 sequence reads: CASHWAGGRDTEAFF. The DNA of the CDR3 is TGTGCCAGCCACTGGGCAGGGGGTAGGGACACTGAAGCTTTCTTT.

This rearrangement joins TRBV14 to TRBJ1-2; no clear D. Per the germline V gene, CDR1 is SGHDN and CDR2 is FVKESK. The CDR3 has 15 residues. The V gene lost 4 bases and the J gene lost 4 bases, with 16 bases spanning the gap. CDR3 sequence reads: CASSPRQSPGYGYTF. DNA for the CDR3: TGTGCCAGCAGCCCTCGACAATCCCCCGGCTATGGCTACACCTTC.

By proportion, this clonotype is medium-sized (0.01 to 0.1%). The rearrangement joins TRBV18 to TRBJ2-5, with D uncertain. The germline V gene has CDR1 KGHSH and CDR2 LQKENI. CDR3 length: 13 amino acids. The ends were cut back, 3 bases at V and 1 base at J, with 6 bases in the middle. The DNA of the CDR3 is TGTGCCAGCTCACCCGGGCTCCAAGAGACCCAGTACTTC. Its protein is CASSPGLQETQYF.

Within the sample, this clonotype is medium-sized. The J gene is TRBJ1-6, the V gene TRBV11-2; D is possibly TRBD1 (5 bases). The CDR3 loop spans 18 amino acids. Trimming removed 1 base from V and 2 bases from J, with 15 bases in between. The germline CDR1 and CDR2 sequences are SGHAT and FQNNGV. DNA of the CDR3: TGTGCCAGCAGCTTAGGGATGGGGACGGGCGCCTATAATTCACCCCTCCACTTT. This encodes CASSLGMGTGAYNSPLHF.

This clonotype qualifies as medium-sized. The V gene is TRBV19, the J gene TRBJ1-2; 7 nucleotides align to TRBD1. Germline CDR1 and CDR2: LNHDA and SQIVND (reference sequence). The CDR3 covers 14 residues. V lost 5 bases, J lost 4 bases, and 7 bases stayed unmatched. CDR3 sequence (DNA): TGTGCCAGTAGTCCCACAGGGGACATCTATGGCTACACCTTC. Its translation: CASSPTGDIYGYTF.

This clonotype was seen only a few times. V is TRBV5-1 and J is TRBJ1-6, with 10 bases that match TRBD1. This CDR3 contains 15 residues. Germline assignment: CDR1 SGHRS and CDR2 YFSETQ. The V segment lost 0 bases and the J segment 9 bases; nucleotides outside the gene matches: 3. CDR3 region: CASSLGDRGGSPLHF. The CDR3 bases are TGCGCCAGCAGCTTGGGGGACAGGGGAGGTTCACCCCTCCACTTT.

By its share, this clonotype is medium-sized. In DNA, the CDR3 is TGTGCCAGCAGCAGCAGGACAGGGGCGAACACCGGGGAGCTGTTTTTT. This codes for CASSSRTGANTGELFF. The V call is TRBV7-3, the J call TRBJ2-2, with TRBD1 identical over 9 bases. CDR3 length: 16 amino acids. CDR1 SGHTA and CDR2 FQGTGA come from the germline V gene. J gave up 0 bases and V 5 bases, and 4 bases lay outside the gene matches.

This clonotype was observed a handful of times. V gene TRBV30 combines with J gene TRBJ1-3; no clear D gene. V was trimmed by 3 bases and J by 3 bases, leaving 12 bases between them. The germline gives CDR1 GTSNPN, CDR2 SVGIG (reference sequence). The CDR3 totals 14 residues. CDR3 in DNA: TGTGCCTGGAGCCCATTAACCGGTGGAAACACCATATATTTT. Encoded protein: CAWSPLTGGNTIYF.

By sample fraction, this clonotype is medium-sized. In DNA form, the CDR3 reads TGCAGTGCTAGTCATTCTACAGGGGGTAGCAATCAGCCCCAGCATTTT. Translation gives CSASHSTGGSNQPQHF. V gene TRBV20-1 combines with J gene TRBJ1-5, with TRBD1 identical over 8 bases. After removal of 3 bases from V and 0 bases from J, the junction contained 7 bases not matched to a gene. Germline CDR1 and CDR2: DFQATT and SNEGSKA (reference sequence). This CDR3 is 16 amino acids long.

This sequence joins TRBV6-4 and TRBJ1-2, with D unclear. V lost 4 bases, J lost 7 bases, and 16 bases lay in between. The CDR3 length is 14 residues. The germline V gene has CDR1 MRHNA and CDR2 SNTAGT. This chain's CDR3 is CASSAYLVVSGYTF. CDR3 bases: TGTGCCAGCAGTGCCTACCTTGTCGTCAGTGGCTACACCTTC.

This clonotype was recorded a few times. The gene calls are TRBV2 and TRBJ1-1; D is unclear. Germline-derived CDR1 and CDR2 are SNHLY and FYNNEI. The CDR3 runs 10 residues. Deletions cut 9 bases from V and 4 bases from J, with 6 bases between. CDR3 DNA: TGTGCCAGGGACCGCACTGAAGCTTTCTTT. Protein: CARDRTEAFF.

This clonotype was observed a few times. The chain carries TRBV6-1 and TRBJ2-7; D may match TRBD1 or TRBD2 (5 bases each). Trimming took off 6 bases at V and 2 bases at J, with 17 bases between the two ends. The CDR3 spans 15 residues. Germline V gives CDR1 MNHNS, CDR2 SASEGT. The CDR3 bases are TGTGCCAGCAGACAGAAGGGACCGTCTACCTACGAGCAGTACTTC. It specifies CASRQKGPSTYEQYF.

This clonotype appeared a few times. This chain links TRBV5-4 with TRBJ2-7, with D hard to call. Trimming took off 0 bases at V and 5 bases at J, with 9 bases between the two ends. Germline V gives CDR1 SGHNT, CDR2 YYREEE (reference sequence). The CDR3 loop spans 13 amino acids. The CDR3 protein is CASSLDFKDEQYF. DNA of the CDR3: TGTGCCAGCAGCTTGGACTTTAAGGACGAGCAGTACTTC.

This clonotype was observed a handful of times. The rearrangement joins TRBV7-3 to TRBJ2-5; the D is unclear. Trimming cost V 2 bases and J 5 bases, with 12 bases left between them. Germline CDR1 and CDR2: SGHTA and FQGTGA. This CDR3 has 14 residues. Written as DNA, the CDR3 is TGTGCCAGCAGCTTAGGGCCCCCCGGGGAGACCCAGTACTTC. Its protein product is CASSLGPPGETQYF. The complete variable domain, with remaining parts taken from reference TRBV7-3 and TRBJ2-5, reads GAGVSQTPSNKVTEKGKYVELRCDPISGHTALYWYRQSLGQGPEFLIYFQGTGAADDSGLPNDRFFAVRPEGSVSTLKIQRTERGDSAVYLCASSLGPPGETQYFGPGTRLLVL.

This clonotype came up a few times. This chain links TRBV19 with TRBJ1-3, with D unresolved. This CDR3 has 15 residues. CDR1 LNHDA and CDR2 SQIVND come from the germline V gene (reference sequence). V was trimmed by 3 bases and J by 8 bases, leaving 17 bases between them. CDR3 amino acids: CASSIYEGGGDTIYF. As DNA, the CDR3 is TGTGCCAGTAGTATCTACGAGGGAGGTGGTGACACCATATATTTT.

This clonotype has just a few counts. The rearrangement links TRBV7-6 to TRBJ2-1, with 11 positions matching TRBD2. Germline assignment: CDR1 SGHVS and CDR2 FNYEAQ. This CDR3 has 15 amino acids. J lost 7 bases, V lost 6 bases, and 8 bases had no gene match. In nucleotides, the CDR3 is TGTGCCAGCAGTCGTATAGCGGGGGGGCCAAATGAGCAGTTCTTC. Translation gives CASSRIAGGPNEQFF.

This clonotype is judged medium-sized (0.01 to 0.1%). V usage is TRBV11-2 and J usage is TRBJ2-3; perhaps TRBD2 as D (6 bases). Deletions cut 4 bases from V and 5 bases from J, with 16 bases between. Germline V gene lookup returns CDR1 SGHAT and CDR2 FQNNGV. The CDR3 has 15 residues. For the CDR3, the DNA is TGTGCCAGCAGCTCACTAGCTGGAGGTCGAGATACGCAGTATTTT. It encodes CASSSLAGGRDTQYF.

This chain connects TRBV30 to TRBJ1-1, with D unclear. Germline values: CDR1 GTSNPN, CDR2 SVGIG (reference sequence). The V and J ends lost 2 bases and 0 bases respectively, with 4 bases between them. The CDR3 consists of 12 residues. CDR3 in amino acids: CAWSPLNTEAFF. CDR3 in DNA: TGTGCCTGGAGTCCACTGAACACTGAAGCTTTCTTT.

This clonotype was seen a single time. The J gene is TRBJ1-4, the V gene TRBV5-1, with TRBD1 identical over 10 bases. The ends lost 5 bases at V and 5 bases at J; junction bases unmatched: 6. Germline V gives CDR1 SGHRS, CDR2 YFSETQ. The CDR3 length is 15 residues. Written as DNA, the CDR3 is TGCGCCAGCAGAAATCCGGGACAGGGGAATGAAAAACTGTTTTTT. Its protein is CASRNPGQGNEKLFF.

This clonotype was seen only a few times. The gene calls are TRBV12-3 or TRBV12-4 and TRBJ2-7; D not resolved. V was clipped by 4 bases and J by 0 bases, with 7 bases between them. The CDR3 runs 13 residues. DNA for the CDR3: TGTGCCAGCAGTTCCGGCCGCTCCTACGAGCAGTACTTC. Its translation: CASSSGRSYEQYF.

This clonotype was found a few times. V is TRBV19 and J is TRBJ2-3, with 15 bases that match TRBD2. The V gene's germline CDR1 is LNHDA and CDR2 SQIVND (reference sequence). V trimming: 7 bases; J trimming: 8 bases; junction bases outside the gene matches: 10. CDR3 size: 16 residues. In nucleotides, the CDR3 is TGTGCCAGTACCCGGACTAGCGGGGGGGGTATGGGTACGCAGTATTTT. This encodes CASTRTSGGGMGTQYF.

This clonotype occurred a few times. V and J are TRBV2 and TRBJ2-7; TRBD1 agrees at 8 bases. The CDR3 runs 14 residues. CDR1 and CDR2 from the germline V gene are SNHLY and FYNNEI. Losses at the gene ends were 4 bases for V and 2 bases for J; bases not matched to a gene: 4. The CDR3 DNA reads TGTGCCAGCAGTGGAAGGACAGGGCCCTACGAGCAGTACTTC. It is translated as CASSGRTGPYEQYF.

The J gene is TRBJ2-1, the V gene TRBV7-9; 10 bases align to TRBD1. The CDR3 has 15 residues. Germline lookup yields CDR1 SEHNR and CDR2 FQNEAQ (reference sequence). The V and J ends lost 5 bases and 4 bases, in that order; junction bases with no gene match: 5. In DNA, the CDR3 is TGTGCCAGCAGCAAAGACAGGGGGCAGTACAATGAGCAGTTCTTC. As protein: CASSKDRGQYNEQFF. The entire variable domain, with the rest obtained from reference TRBV7-9 and TRBJ2-1, is as follows: DTGVSQNPRHKITKRGQNVTFRCDPISEHNRLYWYRQTLGQGPEFLTYFQNEAQLEKSRLLSDRFSAERPKGSFSTLEIQRTEQGDSAMYLCASSKDRGQYNEQFFGPGTRLTVL.

In this sample, this clonotype is medium-sized. V and J are TRBV6-1 and TRBJ2-2, with 12 bases aligning to TRBD2. Germline CDR1 MNHNS, CDR2 SASEGT. V dropped 5 bases and J dropped 5; count of bases not matched to a gene: 3. This CDR3 contains 15 residues. The CDR3 region is CASSPGLAGTGELFF. CDR3 DNA: TGTGCCAGCAGTCCGGGACTAGCGGGTACCGGGGAGCTGTTTTTT.

The chain is built from TRBV30 and TRBJ2-2, with D hard to call. V was pared by 0 bases and J by 8 bases, with 10 bases between. The CDR3 covers 13 residues. Germline V lookup: CDR1 GTSNPN, CDR2 SVGIG (reference sequence). This chain's CDR3 is CAWSVRSRGELFF. The DNA of the CDR3 is TGTGCCTGGAGTGTAAGATCCCGGGGGGAGCTGTTTTTT.

This clonotype has just a few counts. The chain uses TRBV10-3 and TRBJ1-2, with a possible D match to TRBD1 (5 bases). V was pared by 0 bases and J by 7 bases, with 18 bases between. There are 16 residues in the CDR3. Germline V gene lookup returns CDR1 ENHRY and CDR2 SYGVKD. CDR3 sequence reads: CAISESTQGGVGGYTF. The CDR3 coding sequence is TGTGCCATCAGTGAGTCGACTCAGGGAGGGGTAGGTGGCTACACCTTC.

By sample fraction, this clonotype is medium-sized. This chain uses TRBV6-1 with TRBJ1-2; TRBD1 matches 10 bases. CDR1 is MNHNS, CDR2 SASEGT, per germline. V gave up 3 bases and J gave up 5 bases; unmatched junction bases: 6. CDR3 length: 15 residues. CDR3 coding DNA: TGTGCCAGCAGTGACGAGGGACAGGGGAGGTATGGCTACACCTTC. It specifies CASSDEGQGRYGYTF.

This clonotype was seen a handful of times. The CDR3 reads CSARDLSPFYGKIYGYTF. In DNA, the CDR3 is TGCAGTGCTAGAGATCTCTCGCCATTTTACGGAAAAATCTATGGCTACACCTTC. The V gene is TRBV20-1, the J gene TRBJ1-2; D is unresolved. V lost 0 bases to trimming and J lost 4 bases, with 24 bases between them. The CDR3 runs 18 residues. Germline assignment: CDR1 DFQATT and CDR2 SNEGSKA (reference sequence).

This clonotype was seen just once. V usage is TRBV18 and J usage is TRBJ1-2; D unresolved. Trimming took off 1 base at V and 2 bases at J, with 8 bases between the two ends. The germline CDR1 and CDR2 sequences are KGHSH and LQKENI. The CDR3 is made up of 14 amino acids. Written as DNA, the CDR3 is TGTGCCAGCTCACCACTTACGGAAAACTATGGCTACACCTTC. Translation: CASSPLTENYGYTF.